This section outlines one T cell receptor beta chain sequence together with its context. The germline V and J ends were trimmed by 4 bases and 3 bases, with 13 bases remaining between them. Germline V gene lookup returns CDR1 GTSNPN and CDR2 SVGIG (reference sequence). This CDR3 is 14 amino acids long. Assay: immunoSEQ multiplex PCR; the TCRdb copy retains only in-frame clones and omits some. The sample consists of some 70,000 clones, about four fifths of them appearing once. This sample stems from a study of T cell responses to AZD1222 COVID-19 vaccine. Sequenced here: peripheral blood, sampled 28 days after the second AZD1222 dose. This clonotype was sampled from an adult who received the AZD1222 COVID-19 vaccine. The J gene is TRBJ1-5, the V gene TRBV30; D not resolved. The CDR3 nucleotides are TGTGCCTGGACGGGGAGGCATGACAATCAGCCCCAGCATTTT. It translates to CAWTGRHDNQPQHF.